These 29 T cell receptor beta chains came from one sample sequenced in a study of early T cells in non-severe SARS-CoV-2 infection. Using its own MiXCR run on the 5' RACE reads, TCRdb lists one record per CDR3 protein. Of 60,000 or so distinct CDR3 sequences detected, 8.5% to 12% appear once; the ten largest clones hold around 4.3%. Specimen: whole blood. The receptors derive from an adult who was a healthcare worker with PCR-confirmed SARS-CoV-2 infection or an uninfected control (not recorded which).

The rearrangement links TRBV3-1 to TRBJ2-7, with TRBD2 as a possible D gene (7 bases). The CDR3 contains 15 residues. In germline, CDR1 is LGHDT, CDR2 YNNKEL (reference sequence). The ends were cut back, 4 bases at V and 4 bases at J, with 17 bases in the middle. CDR3 sequence reads: CASSPAGARAYEQYF. The DNA for the CDR3 is TGTGCCAGCAGCCCCGCGGGGGCTCGAGCATACGAGCAGTACTTC.

This clonotype was observed a few times. This chain joins TRBV13 and TRBJ1-2, with 7 bases fitting TRBD1. The CDR3 extends over 14 amino acids. Germline V gene sequence: CDR1 PRHDT, CDR2 FYEKMQ (reference sequence). V lost 3 bases and J lost 3; bases outside the gene matches: 4. The CDR3 reads CASSFRTGYYGYTF. CDR3 DNA: TGTGCCAGCAGCTTCCGGACAGGTTACTATGGCTACACCTTC.

This clonotype was observed many times. The V gene is TRBV6-2 or TRBV6-3, the J gene TRBJ2-3; TRBD2 matches 7 bases. This CDR3 is 13 amino acids long. Germline lookup yields CDR1 MNHEY and CDR2 SVGEGT. V was clipped by 9 bases and J by 0 bases; unmatched bases: 3. CDR3 nucleotide sequence: TGTGCCAGTCTAGCGGCTAGCACAGATACGCAGTATTTT. It encodes CASLAASTDTQYF.

The chain uses TRBV20-1 and TRBJ2-2, with D possibly TRBD2 on 5 matching bases. V was cut by 6 bases and J by 6 bases, with 17 bases left in between. The CDR3 loop spans 14 amino acids. Germline V gene data show CDR1 as DFQATT and CDR2 as SNEGSKA (reference sequence). The CDR3 coding sequence is TGCAGTGCGAGCCGGGAATCTTCTCCCGGGGAGCTGTTTTTT. It specifies CSASRESSPGELFF.

V and J are TRBV2 and TRBJ2-2, with unresolved D. This CDR3 is built from 13 residues. V was cut by 9 bases and J by 0 bases, with 8 bases left in between. Germline assignment: CDR1 SNHLY and CDR2 FYNNEI. DNA for the CDR3: TGTGCCAGACTATCAACGAACACCGGGGAGCTGTTTTTT. This translates into CARLSTNTGELFF.

This clonotype has ten or more counts. This chain links TRBV20-1 with TRBJ2-5; the D gene is possibly TRBD1 (5 bases). The CDR3 has 14 amino acids. Germline-derived CDR1 and CDR2 are DFQATT and SNEGSKA (reference sequence). Trimming left V 3 bases short and J 2 bases short, with 13 bases between. The CDR3 spells CSASSVRVQETQYF. CDR3 nucleotide sequence: TGCAGTGCTAGTTCAGTCAGGGTACAAGAGACCCAGTACTTC.

There are many counts of this clonotype. The chain recombines TRBV20-1 with TRBJ2-3; possibly TRBD2 for D (6 bases). V lost 0 bases to trimming and J lost 2 bases, with 9 bases between them. This CDR3 is built from 14 residues. Germline V gene data show CDR1 as DFQATT and CDR2 as SNEGSKA (reference sequence). In DNA, the CDR3 is TGCAGTGCTAGAGATTTAGCGGTCACAGATACGCAGTATTTT. Its protein is CSARDLAVTDTQYF.

The rearrangement joins TRBV12-3 or TRBV12-4 to TRBJ2-5, with unresolved D. CDR3 length: 13 residues. The ends were cut back, 2 bases at V and 6 bases at J, with 10 bases in the middle. CDR3 nucleotide sequence: TGTGCCAGCAGTTTATTCCTCTCACAGACCCAGTACTTC. This codes for CASSLFLSQTQYF.

This clonotype was counted between two and nine times. CDR3 region: CATSRGFTGDGYEQYF. The CDR3 DNA reads as TGTGCCACCAGCAGAGGGTTCACAGGGGATGGTTACGAGCAGTACTTC. V and J are TRBV15 and TRBJ2-7; TRBD1 matches 7 bases. The germline V gene has CDR1 LNHNV and CDR2 YYDKDF (reference sequence). The CDR3 is 16 residues long. Germline trimming cut 1 base from V and 4 bases from J; bases unmatched to any gene: 10.

In its sample, this clonotype is medium-sized. The rearrangement uses TRBV29-1 and TRBJ2-1; no definite D call. Germline V gene data show CDR1 as SQVTM and CDR2 as ANQGSEA. The CDR3 runs to 10 residues. The ends were cut back, 4 bases at V and 8 bases at J, with 6 bases in the middle. CDR3 in amino acids: CSVGHDEQFF. The CDR3 DNA reads as TGCAGCGTTGGGCATGATGAGCAGTTCTTC.

This clonotype was seen repeatedly, ten times or more. This chain links TRBV2 with TRBJ2-2; D is possibly TRBD1 (6 bases). Germline V gene lookup returns CDR1 SNHLY and CDR2 FYNNEI. CDR3 size: 14 residues. V gave up 4 bases and J gave up 0 bases, with 6 bases separating them. The CDR3 DNA sequence: TGTGCCAGCAGTGGACAGGCGAACACCGGGGAGCTGTTTTTT. Protein: CASSGQANTGELFF.

This clonotype occurred many times. The gene calls are TRBV15 and TRBJ2-3; either TRBD1 or TRBD2 may supply D (5 bases each). CDR3 length equals 13 residues. V lost 1 base, J lost 3 bases, and 5 bases lay in between. Germline-derived CDR1 and CDR2 are LNHNV and YYDKDF (reference sequence). The CDR3 DNA reads as TGTGCCACCAGCAGAGGGGGGACAGATACGCAGTATTTT. Residues: CATSRGGTDTQYF.

The V call is TRBV6-6, the J call TRBJ1-6, with 10 bases that match TRBD1. Trimming took 8 bases from V and 7 from J; bases not matched to a gene: 8. The CDR3 is 15 residues long. Germline V CDR1 and CDR2: MNHNY, SVGAGI (reference sequence). The CDR3 coding sequence is TGTGCCAGCGATGGGGGGACAGGGGTAAATTCACCCCTCCACTTT. Protein product: CASDGGTGVNSPLHF.

This clonotype has at least ten counts. The V and J genes are TRBV6-5 and TRBJ2-7, with D perhaps given as TRBD1 or TRBD2 (5 bases each). The CDR3 contains 16 residues. Germline-derived CDR1 and CDR2 are MNHEY and SVGAGI. Deletions cut 0 bases from V and 1 base from J, with 13 bases between. The CDR3: CASSYSTGTSSYEQYF. The DNA for the CDR3 is TGTGCCAGCAGTTACTCGACGGGGACCTCTTCCTACGAGCAGTACTTC.

The chain is built from TRBV7-2 and TRBJ2-1; 9 bases line up with TRBD2. The J segment lost 8 bases and the V segment lost 4 bases, leaving 9 bases of the junction unmatched. The CDR3 extends over 15 amino acids. The germline V gene has CDR1 SGHTA and CDR2 FQGNSA. CDR3 bases: TGTGCCAGCAGCTCTAGCGGGACCGGGCTTCATGAGCAGTTCTTC. It is translated as CASSSSGTGLHEQFF.

This clonotype has just a few counts. The chain recombines TRBV7-3 with TRBJ2-1, with 7 bases aligning to TRBD1. This CDR3 is built from 16 residues. CDR1 SGHTA and CDR2 FQGTGA come from the germline V gene. The ends lost 5 bases at V and 12 bases at J; junction bases unmatched: 19. The CDR3: CASSPTGTVGAMRQFF. Here the CDR3 DNA reads TGTGCCAGCAGCCCGACCGGGACAGTGGGAGCAATGAGGCAGTTCTTC.

This clonotype was observed many times. The chain links TRBV7-3 to TRBJ2-6; possibly TRBD1 or TRBD2 for D (6 bases each). Looked up from germline, CDR1 is SGHTA and CDR2 is FQGTGA. The V and J ends lost 5 bases and 4 bases respectively, with 12 bases between them. The CDR3 loop spans 15 amino acids. The CDR3 region is CASSNGGAGANVLTF. The CDR3 coding sequence is TGTGCCAGCAGCAACGGGGGCGCCGGGGCCAACGTCCTGACTTTC.

This clonotype was counted many times. This chain links TRBV7-6 with TRBJ2-3, with D possibly called TRBD1 or TRBD2 (5 bases each). Trimming left V 1 base short and J 10 bases short, with 21 bases between. The CDR3 covers 16 residues. Germline V gene data show CDR1 as SGHVS and CDR2 as FNYEAQ. The CDR3 here is CASSLEQGTSGKAQYF. CDR3 sequence (DNA): TGTGCCAGCAGCTTAGAGCAGGGTACTAGTGGGAAGGCGCAGTATTTT.

This clonotype was seen repeatedly, ten times or more. The J gene is TRBJ2-1, the V gene TRBV5-1, with TRBD2 identical over 10 bases. Per germline, CDR1 SGHRS and CDR2 YFSETQ. With V trimmed by 1 base and J by 9 bases, 7 bases remained unmatched. CDR3 size: 15 residues. The CDR3 sequence: CASSLSASGSGEQFF. The CDR3 coding sequence is TGCGCCAGCAGCTTGTCGGCTAGCGGGAGTGGTGAGCAGTTCTTC.

The chain carries TRBV29-1 and TRBJ2-2; weak D call: TRBD1 (5 bases). This CDR3 is 13 amino acids long. V lost 2 bases and J lost 3, with 7 bases in between. Germline CDR1 SQVTM, CDR2 ANQGSEA. The CDR3 protein is CSVETGYTGELFF. CDR3 DNA sequence: TGCAGCGTTGAAACAGGATACACCGGGGAGCTGTTTTTT.

This clonotype was observed at least ten times. V is TRBV29-1 and J is TRBJ2-7; D is unresolved. Germline V lookup: CDR1 SQVTM, CDR2 ANQGSEA. Trimming cost V 7 bases and J 0 bases, with 4 bases left between them. This CDR3 spans 10 amino acids. DNA of the CDR3: TGCAGCGCCCTCTCCTACGAGCAGTACTTC. It yields the protein CSALSYEQYF.

J is TRBJ2-5 and V is TRBV11-2, with D unresolved. The CDR3 is made up of 15 amino acids. Trimming took 5 bases from V and 0 from J, leaving 13 bases between them. CDR1 is SGHAT and CDR2 is FQNNGV in the germline V gene. The CDR3 DNA sequence: TGTGCCAGCAGCCCATCCCCAGCGCACCAAGAGACCCAGTACTTC. This codes for CASSPSPAHQETQYF.

This clonotype was observed many times. The rearrangement links TRBV5-1 to TRBJ2-7; maybe TRBD1 (5 bases). V dropped 0 bases and J dropped 4 bases, with 11 bases sitting between them. Germline CDR1 and CDR2: SGHRS and YFSETQ. The CDR3 is made up of 14 amino acids. Here the CDR3 reads CASSLEGQGYEQYF. The DNA for the CDR3 is TGCGCCAGCAGCTTGGAGGGGCAAGGGTACGAGCAGTACTTC.

This clonotype was observed at least ten times. The chain uses TRBV18 and TRBJ2-1; tentatively, D is TRBD2 (7 bases). CDR1 KGHSH and CDR2 LQKENI come from the germline V gene. The V gene lost 3 bases and the J gene lost 8 bases, with 17 bases spanning the gap. This CDR3 region has 15 residues. DNA for the CDR3: TGTGCCAGCTCACCTCTTCTAGGGGGGGGTGATGAGCAGTTCTTC. Its protein is CASSPLLGGGDEQFF. Drawing the rest from reference TRBV18 and TRBJ2-1, the complete variable domain is NAGVMQNPRHLVRRRGQEARLRCSPMKGHSHVYWYRQLPEEGLKFMVYLQKENIIDESGMPKERFSAEFPKEGPSILRIQQVVRGDSAAYFCASSPLLGGGDEQFFGPGTRLTVL.

This clonotype has only a few counts. V usage is TRBV20-1 and J usage is TRBJ2-3, with D maybe TRBD2 (6 bases). V gave up 3 bases and J gave up 2 bases, with 18 bases separating them. The germline CDR1 and CDR2 sequences are DFQATT and SNEGSKA (reference sequence). This CDR3 comprises 16 residues. The DNA of the CDR3 is TGCAGTGCTAGGGATATTTTGGGGGGATACACAGATACGCAGTATTTT. Protein product: CSARDILGGYTDTQYF.

The table lists this clonotype with many counts. This rearrangement joins TRBV29-1 to TRBJ2-5; 14 nucleotides line up with TRBD2. CDR1 is SQVTM, CDR2 ANQGSEA, per germline. V dropped 6 bases and J dropped 4; count of bases not matched to a gene: 10. The CDR3 totals 16 residues. CDR3 sequence reads: CSVRGLAGGSVETQYF. CDR3 nucleotide sequence: TGCAGCGTCCGCGGACTAGCGGGAGGTAGCGTAGAGACCCAGTACTTC.

Ten or more counts support this clonotype. V gene TRBV6-2 or TRBV6-3 combines with J gene TRBJ2-7; 8 bases agree with TRBD2. Trimming took 2 bases from V and 3 from J; bases not matched to a gene: 6. The CDR3 is made up of 15 amino acids. The germline CDR1 and CDR2 sequences are MNHEY and SVGEGT. This CDR3 is CASSYPLAGRYEQYF. The CDR3 region has the DNA TGTGCCAGCAGTTACCCCTTAGCGGGGCGCTACGAGCAGTACTTC.

This clonotype was picked up a small number of times. The chain combines TRBV10-3 with TRBJ2-1; D may be TRBD1 or TRBD2 (5 bases each). From germline, CDR1 is ENHRY and CDR2 SYGVKD. CDR3 length: 15 residues. The germline V and J ends were trimmed by 4 bases and 2 bases, with 12 bases remaining between them. CDR3 region: CAISGPGLAYNEQFF. The CDR3 DNA reads as TGTGCCATCAGTGGGCCGGGGCTAGCCTACAATGAGCAGTTCTTC.

In its sample, this clonotype was seen a few times. The V call is TRBV6-2 or TRBV6-3, the J call TRBJ2-7; 8 positions match TRBD2. The V gene's germline CDR1 is MNHEY and CDR2 SVGEGT. The CDR3 is made up of 15 amino acids. After removal of 2 bases from V and 1 base from J, the junction contained 4 bases not matched to a gene. CDR3 residues: CASSYSGSGSYEQYF. In nucleotides, the CDR3 is TGTGCCAGCAGTTACAGCGGGAGTGGGTCCTACGAGCAGTACTTC.